The rows below give T cell receptor beta chains drawn from one sample of a study of control samples from healthy donors and cancer patients. Profiled with immunoSEQ multiplex PCR; TCRdb holds only in-frame clones, not every one. The sample lists about 79,000 clones; approximately 94% were seen once. The sequenced material came from PBMCs. All receptors come from a woman in her thirties or forties with lung cancer. CDR3s include the opening cysteine and the closing phenylalanine or tryptophan. D genes are given only for firm matches. Rows may omit the clone size; those that give it use once, few, many or a size class.

abundance: .
v_gene: TRBV10-3
j_gene: TRBJ1-5
d_gene: .
CDR3nt: TGTGCCATCAGTGACAGCCATAGCAATCAGCCCCAGCATTTT
CDR3aa: CAISDSHSNQPQHF

abundance: .
v_gene: TRBV6-5
j_gene: TRBJ1-1
d_gene: TRBD1
CDR3nt: TGTGCCAGCAGTTACTCTACAGGGGGCTCGAACACTGAAGCTTTCTTT
CDR3aa: CASSYSTGGSNTEAFF

abundance: .
v_gene: TRBV2
j_gene: TRBJ1-3
d_gene: .
CDR3nt: TGTGCCAGCAATGAAGGGTTCTCTGGAAACACCATATATTTT
CDR3aa: CASNEGFSGNTIYF

abundance: .
v_gene: TRBV28
j_gene: TRBJ1-2
d_gene: TRBD1
CDR3nt: TGTGCCAGCAGTCAGGGGGGTGTGGGTTTTTGGAACTATGGCTACACCTTC
CDR3aa: CASSQGGVGFWNYGYTF

abundance: .
v_gene: TRBV28
j_gene: TRBJ2-5
d_gene: .
CDR3nt: TGTGCCAGCAGTTTATTGACGACGCGCTTCGGGACCCAGTACTTC
CDR3aa: CASSLLTTRFGTQYF

abundance: .
v_gene: TRBV19
j_gene: TRBJ2-1
d_gene: .
CDR3nt: TGTGCCAGTAGTAATGGTCTCAACAATGAGCAGTTCTTC
CDR3aa: CASSNGLNNEQFF

abundance: .
v_gene: TRBV4-1
j_gene: TRBJ1-2
d_gene: .
CDR3nt: TGCGCCAGCAGCCAAGATTCGGGGAGACCCTATGGCTACACCTTC
CDR3aa: CASSQDSGRPYGYTF

abundance: .
v_gene: TRBV19
j_gene: TRBJ1-5
d_gene: .
CDR3nt: TGTGCCAGTAGTATCAAGGGCCAGGGCGGCAATCAGCCCCAGCATTTT
CDR3aa: CASSIKGQGGNQPQHF

abundance: .
v_gene: TRBV4-2
j_gene: TRBJ1-2
d_gene: .
CDR3nt: TGTGCCAGCCGCAGGACCCTCCAGGGGCGAATCTATGGCTACACCTTC
CDR3aa: CASRRTLQGRIYGYTF

abundance: .
v_gene: TRBV2
j_gene: TRBJ1-1
d_gene: TRBD1
CDR3nt: TGTGCCAGCAGTGCGGAGGGGGCCCACAACACTGAAGCTTTCTTT
CDR3aa: CASSAEGAHNTEAFF

abundance: .
v_gene: TRBV5-5
j_gene: TRBJ1-2
d_gene: .
CDR3nt: TGTGCCAGCAGCTTGGTCGTTTCAGGGAAAGGATCGATCTATGGCTACACCTTC
CDR3aa: CASSLVVSGKGSIYGYTF

abundance: .
v_gene: TRBV7-7
j_gene: TRBJ2-1
d_gene: .
CDR3nt: TGTGCTAGCAGCCCAGGGAGGAGCTCCTACAATGAGCAGTTCTTC
CDR3aa: CASSPGRSSYNEQFF

abundance: .
v_gene: TRBV18
j_gene: TRBJ2-1
d_gene: .
CDR3nt: TGTGCCAGCTCCCATGGACTTAACAATGAGCAGTTCTTC
CDR3aa: CASSHGLNNEQFF

abundance: .
v_gene: TRBV7-8
j_gene: TRBJ2-5
d_gene: TRBD1
CDR3nt: TGTGCCAGCAGCCCGCCGGGACAGGGAAGGAAGACCCAGTACTTC
CDR3aa: CASSPPGQGRKTQYF

abundance: .
v_gene: TRBV11-2
j_gene: TRBJ1-1
d_gene: TRBD1
CDR3nt: TGTGCCAGCAGCTGGGACAGGGGGCAGAACACTGAAGCTTTCTTT
CDR3aa: CASSWDRGQNTEAFF

abundance: .
v_gene: TRBV21-1
j_gene: TRBJ1-1
d_gene: .
CDR3nt: TGTGCCAGCAGCAAGGGACAGTCTAACACTGAAGCTTTCTTT
CDR3aa: CASSKGQSNTEAFF

abundance: .
v_gene: TRBV10-3
j_gene: TRBJ2-3
d_gene: TRBD2
CDR3nt: TGTGCCATTAATAGCGGGGTTAGCACAGATACGCAGTATTTT
CDR3aa: CAINSGVSTDTQYF

abundance: once
v_gene: TRBV19
j_gene: TRBJ1-1
d_gene: .
CDR3nt: TGTGCCAGTAAAGGGACAATGAACACTGAAGCTTTCTTT
CDR3aa: CASKGTMNTEAFF

abundance: .
v_gene: TRBV27
j_gene: TRBJ2-1
d_gene: TRBD1
CDR3nt: TGTGCCAGCAGTTTAAGGTCAGGGGGACAGGGGTTCGTACATGAGCAGTTCTTC
CDR3aa: CASSLRSGGQGFVHEQFF

abundance: .
v_gene: TRBV28
j_gene: TRBJ1-2
d_gene: .
CDR3nt: TGTGCCAGCAGTTTATGGGACACGGCTAACTATGGCTACACCTTC
CDR3aa: CASSLWDTANYGYTF

abundance: .
v_gene: TRBV29-1
j_gene: TRBJ1-4
d_gene: TRBD1
CDR3nt: TGCAGCGCTTCACAGGGGGCGGGCGAAAAACTGTTTTTT
CDR3aa: CSASQGAGEKLFF

abundance: .
v_gene: TRBV19
j_gene: TRBJ1-1
d_gene: .
CDR3nt: TGTGCCAGTAGCGTCAGCATGAACACTGAAGCTTTCTTT
CDR3aa: CASSVSMNTEAFF

abundance: .
v_gene: TRBV20-1
j_gene: TRBJ2-2
d_gene: .
CDR3nt: TGCAGTGAAAACACCGGGGAGCTGTTTTTT
CDR3aa: CSENTGELFF

abundance: .
v_gene: TRBV19
j_gene: TRBJ1-5
d_gene: .
CDR3nt: TGTGCCAGTAGTTTCGGGGATTATCAGCCCCAGCATTTT
CDR3aa: CASSFGDYQPQHF

abundance: .
v_gene: TRBV2
j_gene: TRBJ2-5
d_gene: .
CDR3nt: TGTGCCAGCAGTGATCTTGTAGGGATCCAAGAGACCCAGTACTTC
CDR3aa: CASSDLVGIQETQYF

abundance: .
v_gene: TRBV7-9
j_gene: TRBJ2-3
d_gene: .
CDR3nt: TGTGCCAGCAGCTTCGCGCGGGCCACAGATACGCAGTATTTT
CDR3aa: CASSFARATDTQYF

abundance: once
v_gene: TRBV2
j_gene: TRBJ2-5
d_gene: TRBD2
CDR3nt: TGTGCCAGCAGTGACGGTGCCGGGGGGGAAGAGACCCAGTACTTC
CDR3aa: CASSDGAGGEETQYF

abundance: .
v_gene: TRBV18
j_gene: TRBJ1-1
d_gene: .
CDR3nt: TGTGCCAGCTCCCAGGACACTGAAGCTTTCTTT
CDR3aa: CASSQDTEAFF

abundance: .
v_gene: TRBV19
j_gene: TRBJ1-1
d_gene: .
CDR3nt: TGTGCCACCAAAGGGCGGGGACTGAACACTGAAGCTTTCTTT
CDR3aa: CATKGRGLNTEAFF

abundance: .
v_gene: TRBV10-3
j_gene: TRBJ2-1
d_gene: TRBD2
CDR3nt: TGTGCCATCAGTGAGGACCGGGGGGGGGAGCAGTTCTTC
CDR3aa: CAISEDRGGEQFF

abundance: .
v_gene: TRBV3-1/TRBV3-2
j_gene: TRBJ1-1
d_gene: .
CDR3nt: TGTGCCAGCAGCCCTATGGGGTCGGGTAAGGCTGAAGCTTTCTTT
CDR3aa: CASSPMGSGKAEAFF

abundance: .
v_gene: TRBV30
j_gene: TRBJ1-5
d_gene: TRBD1
CDR3nt: TGTGCCTGGAATAAGGGACAGGGAAATCAGCCCCAGCATTTT
CDR3aa: CAWNKGQGNQPQHF

abundance: .
v_gene: TRBV29-1
j_gene: TRBJ1-6
d_gene: TRBD1
CDR3nt: TGCAGCGTCCGACAGGGTAATTCACCCCTCCACTTT
CDR3aa: CSVRQGNSPLHF

abundance: .
v_gene: TRBV5-1
j_gene: TRBJ2-7
d_gene: .
CDR3nt: TGCGCCAGCAGCGGGGCGCCGCCCTACGAGCAGTACTTC
CDR3aa: CASSGAPPYEQYF

abundance: .
v_gene: TRBV11-3
j_gene: TRBJ1-2
d_gene: .
CDR3nt: TGTGCCAGCAGCCCCGCTGGGGGGAACTATGGCTACACCTTC
CDR3aa: CASSPAGGNYGYTF

abundance: .
v_gene: TRBV7-9
j_gene: TRBJ2-5
d_gene: TRBD2
CDR3nt: TGTGCCAGCAGCTTCCCTGGACTAGCGGGGAATTTAGAGACCCAGTACTTC
CDR3aa: CASSFPGLAGNLETQYF

abundance: .
v_gene: TRBV24-1
j_gene: TRBJ2-3
d_gene: .
CDR3nt: TGTGCCACCAGTGATTTGCGTCGGCCCTGGCCCACAGATACGCAGTATTTT
CDR3aa: CATSDLRRPWPTDTQYF

abundance: .
v_gene: TRBV5-1
j_gene: TRBJ1-6
d_gene: .
CDR3nt: TGCGCCAGCAGCTTGGATGTTGAGGCAACCCTCCACTTT
CDR3aa: CASSLDVEATLHF

abundance: .
v_gene: TRBV14
j_gene: TRBJ2-2
d_gene: TRBD1
CDR3nt: TGTGCCAGCAGCACTGGGACAGGGGCCATTCAAACCAACCTAAACACCGGGGAGCTGTTTTTT
CDR3aa: CASSTGTGAIQTNLNTGELFF

abundance: .
v_gene: TRBV4-2
j_gene: TRBJ1-1
d_gene: TRBD1
CDR3nt: TGTGCCAGCAGCCAAGGGACAGGGGCTTTCTTT
CDR3aa: CASSQGTGAFF

abundance: .
v_gene: TRBV2
j_gene: TRBJ2-7
d_gene: .
CDR3nt: TGTGCCAGCAGGACCCTAGAGTTCGAGCAGTACTTC
CDR3aa: CASRTLEFEQYF

abundance: .
v_gene: TRBV19
j_gene: TRBJ1-5
d_gene: .
CDR3nt: TGTGCCACCAGAGAGGTGGGGGGCTGGCAGCCCCAGCATTTT
CDR3aa: CATREVGGWQPQHF

abundance: .
v_gene: TRBV6-1
j_gene: TRBJ2-4
d_gene: TRBD1
CDR3nt: TGTGCCAGCAGTGAGTTAATCAGGACAGGGGAGACCAAAAACATTCAGTACTTC
CDR3aa: CASSELIRTGETKNIQYF

abundance: once
v_gene: TRBV29-1
j_gene: TRBJ1-1
d_gene: TRBD1
CDR3nt: TGCAGCGTTGTTAGGGGGCTAGACACTGAAGCTTTCTTT
CDR3aa: CSVVRGLDTEAFF

abundance: .
v_gene: TRBV18
j_gene: TRBJ1-4
d_gene: .
CDR3nt: TGTGCCAGCTCCGTACGGGAGTCTAATGAAAAACTGTTTTTT
CDR3aa: CASSVRESNEKLFF

abundance: .
v_gene: TRBV2
j_gene: TRBJ1-5
d_gene: .
CDR3nt: TGTGCCAGCAGTGTGGGGATTTTTAGCAATCAGCCCCAGCATTTT
CDR3aa: CASSVGIFSNQPQHF

abundance: .
v_gene: TRBV19
j_gene: TRBJ2-5
d_gene: TRBD2
CDR3nt: TGTGCCAGTAGTATAGGGGGACTAGCGGGGAGAGAGACCCAGTACTTC
CDR3aa: CASSIGGLAGRETQYF

abundance: .
v_gene: TRBV5-1
j_gene: TRBJ1-4
d_gene: .
CDR3nt: TGCGCCAGCAGCCCTACTACATCGTGGGGTAATGAAAAACTGTTTTTT
CDR3aa: CASSPTTSWGNEKLFF

abundance: .
v_gene: TRBV5-1
j_gene: TRBJ2-7
d_gene: .
CDR3nt: TGCGCCAGCAGCCTGGACCGCTTCTCCTACGAGCAGTACTTC
CDR3aa: CASSLDRFSYEQYF

abundance: .
v_gene: TRBV4-2
j_gene: TRBJ2-7
d_gene: TRBD2
CDR3nt: TGTGCCAGCAGCCCCCTGGGACTAGAAGGTCGAGACGAGCAGTACTTC
CDR3aa: CASSPLGLEGRDEQYF

abundance: .
v_gene: TRBV5-1
j_gene: TRBJ1-1
d_gene: TRBD1
CDR3nt: TGCGCCAGCAGAGGGGACAGGGATGGTCGCGGAGTTAGGACTGAAGCTTTCTTT
CDR3aa: CASRGDRDGRGVRTEAFF